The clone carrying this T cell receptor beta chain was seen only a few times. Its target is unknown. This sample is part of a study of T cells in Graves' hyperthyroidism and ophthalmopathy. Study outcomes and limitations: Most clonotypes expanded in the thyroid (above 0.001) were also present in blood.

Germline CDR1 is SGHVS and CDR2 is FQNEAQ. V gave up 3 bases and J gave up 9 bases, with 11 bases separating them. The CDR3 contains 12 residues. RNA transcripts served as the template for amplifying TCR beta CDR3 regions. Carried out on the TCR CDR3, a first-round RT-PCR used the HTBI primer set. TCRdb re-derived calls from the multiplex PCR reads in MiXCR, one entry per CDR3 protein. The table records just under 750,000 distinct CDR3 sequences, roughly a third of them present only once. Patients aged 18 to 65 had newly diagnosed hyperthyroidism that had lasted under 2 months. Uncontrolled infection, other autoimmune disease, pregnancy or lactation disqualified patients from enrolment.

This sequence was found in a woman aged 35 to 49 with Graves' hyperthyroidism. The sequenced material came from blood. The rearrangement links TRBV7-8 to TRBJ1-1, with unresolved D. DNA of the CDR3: TGTGCCAGCAGCTTTGGGATGGGGAAAGCTTTCTTT. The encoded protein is CASSFGMGKAFF.